A single TCR beta chain is shown here with its context. What it binds is not known. CDR1 and CDR2 from the germline V gene are SQVTM and ANQGSEA. This CDR3 contains 12 residues. The V and J ends lost 4 bases and 8 bases, in that order; junction bases with no gene match: 3. This record comes from a study of CD4 T cells in relation to SARS-CoV-2 and coronaviruses. Unexposed donor CD4+ T cells date from about 2011-2018, before the COVID-19 pandemic. CD4+ T cells were isolated from the cells after less than 13 days of culture. Clones were read by immunoSEQ multiplex PCR, and TCRdb kept only the in-frame ones, dropping some. The sample records just under 20,000 clones, roughly 77% being singletons.

The origin of this receptor is a human donor in good health. The sequenced material came from CD4+ T cells from PBMCs, cultured in vitro. This sequence joins TRBV29-1 and TRBJ2-1; TRBD2 agrees at 9 bases. The CDR3 region is CSVAAGGDEQFF. CDR3 bases: TGCAGCGTTGCAGCGGGAGGCGATGAGCAGTTCTTC.